These 8 T cell receptor beta chains were sequenced from one sample in a study of Graves' ophthalmopathy and Graves' hyperthyroidism. As the template, RNA transcripts were used to amplify TCR beta CDR3 regions. An opening RT-PCR round employed HTBI primers and preceded a second-round multiplex PCR. TCRdb redid the calling of the multiplex PCR reads with MiXCR, one entry per CDR3 protein. The data hold around 660,000 distinct CDR3 sequences, with about two fifths observed a single time. What was sequenced was peripheral blood. These receptors were collected from an adult man with Graves' ophthalmopathy.

For this clonotype: Just one base apart from a much larger clone, this may be a read error. The gene calls are TRBV20-1 and TRBJ1-2; TRBD1 might be the D (5 bases). This CDR3 region has 13 residues. The germline V gene has CDR1 DFQATT and CDR2 SNEGSKA (reference sequence). The CDR3 reads CSAKDVTKWGYAF. CDR3 coding DNA: TGCAGTGCCAAGGACGTCACAAAGTGGGGCTACGCCTTC.

This clonotype has only a few counts. J is TRBJ2-2 and V is TRBV12-3 or TRBV12-4; TRBD2 might be the D (6 bases). V shed 1 base and J shed 3 bases, with 9 bases lying between them. The CDR3 runs 15 residues. The CDR3 nucleotides are TGTGCCAGCAGTTTAGGGGGAGGATACACCGGGGAGCTGTTTTTT. Translated: CASSLGGGYTGELFF.

Ten or more counts support this clonotype. The chain recombines TRBV29-1 with TRBJ1-5; tentative D call: TRBD1 (6 bases). The germline gives CDR1 SQVTM, CDR2 ANQGSEA. The V gene lost 4 bases and the J gene lost 5 bases, with 18 bases spanning the gap. This CDR3 is 15 amino acids long. This CDR3 reads CSVVQGRTPYQPQHF. The CDR3 DNA follows: TGCAGCGTTGTTCAGGGGAGGACCCCATATCAGCCCCAGCATTTT.

This clonotype was seen repeatedly, ten times or more. The chain has TRBV6-1 and TRBJ2-6, with D hard to call. The CDR3 is 17 amino acids. V lost 5 bases and J lost 3, with 17 bases in between. CDR1 is MNHNS, CDR2 SASEGT, per germline. CDR3 DNA sequence: TGTGCCAGCAGTTACTCGCCTAGACTGAATGGGGCCAACGTCCTGACTTTC. Translated, it gives CASSYSPRLNGANVLTF.

The chain couples TRBV15 to TRBJ1-2, with D uncertain. CDR1 is LNHNV and CDR2 is YYDKDF in the germline V gene (reference sequence). Trimming removed 8 bases from V and 8 bases from J, with 6 bases in between. CDR3 length equals 9 residues. CDR3 sequence: CATADGYTF. CDR3 nucleotide sequence: TGTGCCACCGCCGACGGCTACACCTTC. Complete variable domain (other parts from reference TRBV15 and TRBJ1-2): DAMVIQNPRYQVTQFGKPVTLSCSQTLNHNVMYWYQQKSSQAPKLLFHYYDKDFNNEADTPDNFQSRRPNTSFCFLDIRSPGLGDTAMYLCATADGYTFGSGTRLTVV.

The chain links TRBV29-1 to TRBJ2-7; TRBD1 matches at 8 bases. There are 15 residues in the CDR3. Trimming cost V 1 base and J 7 bases; bases outside gene matches: 12. CDR1 is SQVTM and CDR2 is ANQGSEA in the germline V gene. This CDR3 is CSVEASRGHANEQYF. The CDR3 DNA is TGCAGCGTTGAAGCTTCCAGGGGGCATGCGAATGAGCAGTACTTC.

This clonotype has a handful of counts. This clone may be a read error of a much larger clone one base away. The chain couples TRBV7-7 to TRBJ2-7; D tentatively fits TRBD1 or TRBD2 (5 bases each). CDR1 and CDR2 from the germline V gene are SSHAT and FNYEAQ (reference sequence). The CDR3 length is 13 residues. This chain's CDR3 is CASSRDGHYEQYF. The CDR3 bases are TGTGCTAGCAGCCGGGACGGACACTACGAGCAGTACTTC.

About this clonotype: At one boundary the junction diverges from the germline segment, which might be a read error. V and J are TRBV9 and TRBJ2-2; perhaps TRBD2 as D (5 bases). The CDR3 runs to 15 residues. The V gene's germline CDR1 is SGDLS and CDR2 YYNGEE. CDR3 amino acids: CASSEGLTNTGEPFF. In DNA form, the CDR3 reads TGTGCCAGCAGCGAAGGACTTACGAACACCGGGGAGCCGTTTTTT.